The 19 T cell receptor beta chains below come from one sample, sequenced in a study of T-cell memory formation after mild COVID-19. TCRdb processed the 5' RACE reads anew with MiXCR; each CDR3 protein has one entry. The sample yields 300,000 to 350,000 distinct CDR3 sequences, 15% to 20% seen once. The sample was PBMCs or a T cell subset sorted from them (not recorded which). The origin of the receptors is a man aged 18 to 30 who had mild COVID-19 (a few samples of this study predate the infection). Cell type and time point are not known.

This clonotype was observed at least ten times. The chain joins TRBV5-6 to TRBJ2-7; no clear D gene. The CDR3 spans 13 residues. V lost 4 bases to trimming and J lost 3 bases, with 11 bases between them. Germline CDR1 is SGHDT and CDR2 is YYEEEE. Here the CDR3 reads CASSRRLIYEQYV. The CDR3 nucleotides read TGTGCCAGCAGCCGGCGACTCATCTACGAGCAGTACGTC.

The V gene is TRBV5-1, the J gene TRBJ1-2; 7 positions agree with TRBD1. Germline loops: CDR1 SGHRS, CDR2 YFSETQ. There are 13 residues in the CDR3. J lost 4 bases, V lost 4 bases, and 4 bases had no gene match. CDR3 residues: CASSPGQIYGYTF. The CDR3 region has the DNA TGCGCCAGCAGCCCGGGACAGATCTATGGCTACACCTTC.

The chain carries TRBV6-5 and TRBJ1-1, with 8 bases that match TRBD1. The junction had 4 bases not matched to a gene; V was cut back by 6 bases and J by 4 bases. The CDR3 spans 13 residues. Germline V gives CDR1 MNHEY, CDR2 SVGAGI. The CDR3 is CASRLDRGTEAFF. The CDR3, as DNA: TGTGCCAGCAGACTAGACAGGGGCACTGAAGCTTTCTTT.

This clonotype was seen more than once but under ten times. The V call is TRBV5-5, the J call TRBJ2-4; D unclear. Germline V gene data show CDR1 as SGHKS and CDR2 as YYEKEE (reference sequence). The V end was cut by 0 bases, the J end by 5 bases, with 6 bases between. CDR3 length: 13 residues. The CDR3: CASSLDGENIQYF. DNA of the CDR3: TGTGCCAGCAGCTTGGACGGAGAAAACATTCAGTACTTC. The variable domain in full, completed from reference TRBV5-5 and TRBJ2-4, reads DAGVTQSPTHLIKTRGQQVTLRCSPISGHKSVSWYQQVLGQGPQFIFQYYEKEERGRGNFPDRFSARQFPNYSSELNVNALLLGDSALYLCASSLDGENIQYFGAGTRLSVL.

The rearrangement uses TRBV4-1 and TRBJ2-7, with D possibly TRBD1 on 6 matching bases. Germline CDR1 is MGHRA and CDR2 is YSYEKL. CDR3 size: 14 residues. Trimming cost V 4 bases and J 5 bases, with 15 bases left between them. The CDR3 bases are TGCGCCAGCAGCCGCCTCCTACAGGGCCACGAGCAGTACTTC. It specifies CASSRLLQGHEQYF.

The gene calls are TRBV7-3 and TRBJ1-5; D uncertain. The CDR3 is made up of 13 amino acids. V lost 3 bases, J lost 6 bases, and 9 bases lay in between. Germline V lookup: CDR1 SGHTA, CDR2 FQGTGA. In nucleotides, the CDR3 is TGTGCCAGCAGCTTCGGGGATAGTCAGCCCCAGCATTTT. This codes for CASSFGDSQPQHF.

The V call is TRBV4-1, the J call TRBJ2-5; no clear D. Per germline, CDR1 MGHRA and CDR2 YSYEKL. This CDR3 has 15 residues. Trimming stripped 1 base from V and 5 bases from J, with 14 bases between. The DNA for the CDR3 is TGCGCCAGCAGCCAAGTTGGGGTGGCGACCGAGACCCAGTACTTC. It is translated as CASSQVGVATETQYF.

This clonotype has more than one count but fewer than ten. The chain uses TRBV20-1 and TRBJ1-2; 10 bases are shared with TRBD1. The germline V gene encodes CDR1 DFQATT and CDR2 SNEGSKA (reference sequence). CDR3 length: 13 amino acids. The ends lost 6 bases at V and 7 bases at J; junction bases unmatched: 8. The CDR3 coding sequence is TGCAGTGCGGAGGGACAGGGGCTAGGTGGCTACACCTTC. Protein: CSAEGQGLGGYTF.

The chain couples TRBV5-1 to TRBJ2-3; possibly TRBD1 or TRBD2 for D (5 bases each). The CDR3 is 17 residues long. Trimming cost V 1 base and J 1 base, with 16 bases left between them. Germline V gives CDR1 SGHRS, CDR2 YFSETQ. CDR3 DNA sequence: TGCGCCAGCAGCTTGAGCCCTTCCGGGGCCCGCACAGATACGCAGTATTTT. Its translation is CASSLSPSGARTDTQYF.

The table lists this clonotype with a few counts. The rearrangement links TRBV6-6 to TRBJ2-5, with D perhaps assigned TRBD1 or TRBD2 (6 bases each). Trimming left V 0 bases short and J 5 bases short, with 28 bases between. The CDR3 is 20 amino acids. Germline CDR1 and CDR2: MNHNY and SVGAGI (reference sequence). The DNA of the CDR3 is TGTGCCAGCAGTTACTCGATCGTGCAGGGGAACCCGCAAGGAGGGGAGACCCAGTACTTC. Its translation: CASSYSIVQGNPQGGETQYF.

This rearrangement joins TRBV27 to TRBJ2-7, with 10 positions matching TRBD1. V shed 2 bases and J 2 bases; nucleotides not matched to a gene: 6. The CDR3 runs to 16 residues. Germline CDR1 and CDR2: MNHEY and SMNVEV (reference sequence). CDR3: CASSLTGTGVTYEQYF. The CDR3 coding sequence is TGTGCCAGCAGTTTAACCGGGACAGGGGTTACCTACGAGCAGTACTTC.

J is TRBJ2-5 and V is TRBV3-1; TRBD2 might be the D (6 bases). The CDR3 has 17 residues. Germline CDR1 LGHDT, CDR2 YNNKEL (reference sequence). V shed 1 base and J shed 14 bases, with 29 bases lying between them. CDR3 protein: CASSQGRSGPPQESHYF. CDR3 coding DNA: TGTGCCAGCAGCCAAGGTCGAAGCGGGCCCCCTCAAGAGAGCCACTACTTC.

The chain links TRBV28 to TRBJ2-6; D is ambiguous. Between the trimmed V and J ends, which lost 3 bases and 4 bases, there was a span of 13 bases. Germline-derived CDR1 and CDR2 are MDHEN and SYDVKM. The CDR3 has 16 residues. The CDR3 bases are TGTGCCAGCAGTTTCACCAGTTCCCCCGGGGCCAACGTCCTGACTTTC. Its translation: CASSFTSSPGANVLTF.

This clonotype was seen a handful of times. The chain couples TRBV5-4 to TRBJ2-7; 11 bases match TRBD2. J was trimmed by 4 bases and V by 3 bases; bases with no gene match: 9. The CDR3 loop spans 16 amino acids. Germline CDR1 SGHNT, CDR2 YYREEE (reference sequence). The CDR3 spells CASSYELAGAEYEQYF. The DNA of the CDR3 is TGTGCCAGCAGCTACGAACTAGCGGGGGCCGAATACGAGCAGTACTTC.

V usage is TRBV12-3 or TRBV12-4 and J usage is TRBJ2-7; tentatively, D is TRBD1 or TRBD2 (6 bases each). CDR3 length equals 17 residues. V was pared by 5 bases and J by 0 bases, with 20 bases between. The DNA of the CDR3 is TGTGCCAGCAGTCCCCGCGTGGGGGGCCCAACCTCCTACGAGCAGTACTTC. As protein: CASSPRVGGPTSYEQYF.

This clonotype was seen more than once but under ten times. This rearrangement joins TRBV6-6 to TRBJ2-5; D possibly uses TRBD1 or TRBD2 (5 bases each). This CDR3 region has 14 residues. CDR1 and CDR2 (germline): MNHNY, SVGAGI (reference sequence). V was clipped by 4 bases and J by 5 bases, with 14 bases between them. CDR3 loop: CASSSNLGVETQYF. For the CDR3, the DNA is TGTGCCAGCAGTTCCAACTTGGGGGTGGAGACCCAGTACTTC.

J is TRBJ2-5 and V is TRBV12-3 or TRBV12-4; D is possibly TRBD1 (6 bases). The CDR3 covers 14 residues. V lost 9 bases to trimming and J lost 5 bases, with 19 bases between them. As DNA, the CDR3 is TGTGCCAGTCGACTCACAGGGCTCGAGGAGACCCAGTACTTC. Translating it yields CASRLTGLEETQYF.

The V gene is TRBV5-1, the J gene TRBJ1-2; 8 bases agree with TRBD1. J lost 8 bases, V lost 3 bases, and 6 bases had no gene match. The germline CDR1 and CDR2 sequences are SGHRS and YFSETQ. This CDR3 comprises 13 residues. The CDR3 sequence: CASSSEGQVGYTF. The DNA of the CDR3 is TGCGCCAGCAGCTCAGAGGGACAGGTGGGCTACACCTTC.

V is TRBV15 and J is TRBJ2-7, with 7 bases identical to TRBD1. Germline V gives CDR1 LNHNV, CDR2 YYDKDF (reference sequence). This CDR3 comprises 15 residues. Unmatched junction bases numbered 7, after V lost 4 bases and J lost 1 base. CDR3 residues: CATSTGTDPSYEQYV. CDR3 coding DNA: TGTGCCACCAGCACCGGGACAGACCCTTCCTACGAGCAGTACGTC.